The entry below gives a single T cell receptor beta chain sequence along with its context. What it binds is not known. Primers for the PCR totalled 60 Vbeta and 13 Jbeta. In the study's own analysis: The authors later counted approximately 80 million unique TCR beta chains, roughly 11 million of them shared. Assay: immunoSEQ multiplex PCR; the TCRdb copy retains only in-frame clones and omits some. V, J and clone size derive from that table, while D and trimming were established from the DNA sequence. The sample yields about 150,000 clones, 60% to 85% seen once. The entry originates in a study of cytomegalovirus exposure and HLA in healthy donors. CDR3 length equals 13 residues. Germline V gives CDR1 SGHTA, CDR2 FQGNSA. Trimming cost V 8 bases and J 3 bases, with 11 bases left between them. General study findings and limits: In the analysis, some V segments, TRBV6-2 and TRBV6-3 included, were excluded as indistinguishable.

The chain is built from TRBV7-2 and TRBJ2-1, with D possibly matching TRBD2 (5 bases). The sample consisted of PBMCs. The TCR originated in a man aged 40-49 years in good health and CMV-seropositive. The DNA of the CDR3 is TGTGCCAGCGAGCGGAGTTACTACAATGAGCAGTTCTTC. This codes for CASERSYYNEQFF.